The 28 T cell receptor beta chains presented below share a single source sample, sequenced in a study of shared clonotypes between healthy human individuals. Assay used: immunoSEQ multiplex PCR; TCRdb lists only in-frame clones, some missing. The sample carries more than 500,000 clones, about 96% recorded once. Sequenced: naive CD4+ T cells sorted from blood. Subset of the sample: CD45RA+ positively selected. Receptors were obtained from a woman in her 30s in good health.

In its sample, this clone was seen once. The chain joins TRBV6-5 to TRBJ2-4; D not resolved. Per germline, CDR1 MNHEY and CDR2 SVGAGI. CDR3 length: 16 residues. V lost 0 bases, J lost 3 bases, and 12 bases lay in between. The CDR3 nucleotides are TGTGCCAGCAGTTACTCTGTAGGTCAGAACAAAAACATTCAGTACTTC. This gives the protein CASSYSVGQNKNIQYF.

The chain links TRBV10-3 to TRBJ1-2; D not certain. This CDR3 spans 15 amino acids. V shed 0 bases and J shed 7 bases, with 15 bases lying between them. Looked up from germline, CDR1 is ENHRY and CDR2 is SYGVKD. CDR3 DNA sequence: TGTGCCATCAGTGAGTCATCCGGCTCCCTCGCTGGCTACACCTTC. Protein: CAISESSGSLAGYTF.

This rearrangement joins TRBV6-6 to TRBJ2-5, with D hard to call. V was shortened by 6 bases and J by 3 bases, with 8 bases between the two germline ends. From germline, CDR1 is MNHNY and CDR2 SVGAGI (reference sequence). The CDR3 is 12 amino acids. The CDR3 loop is CASSTMEETQYF. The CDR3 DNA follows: TGTGCCAGCAGCACTATGGAAGAGACCCAGTACTTC.

The chain's CDR3 is CASSLDGGEQPQHF. The CDR3, as DNA: TGTGCCAGCAGCTTAGACGGGGGCGAGCAGCCCCAGCATTTT. This rearrangement joins TRBV7-9 to TRBJ1-5; possibly TRBD1 for D (6 bases). The CDR3 is 14 residues long. Trimming took off 1 base at V and 7 bases at J, with 11 bases between the two ends. Per the germline V gene, CDR1 is SEHNR and CDR2 is FQNEAQ (reference sequence).

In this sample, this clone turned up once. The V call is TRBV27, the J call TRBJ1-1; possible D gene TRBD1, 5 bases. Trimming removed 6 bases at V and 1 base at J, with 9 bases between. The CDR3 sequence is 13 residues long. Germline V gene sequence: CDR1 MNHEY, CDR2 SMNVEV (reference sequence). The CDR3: CASRNRKNTEAFF. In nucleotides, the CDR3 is TGTGCCAGCAGGAACAGGAAGAACACTGAAGCTTTCTTT.

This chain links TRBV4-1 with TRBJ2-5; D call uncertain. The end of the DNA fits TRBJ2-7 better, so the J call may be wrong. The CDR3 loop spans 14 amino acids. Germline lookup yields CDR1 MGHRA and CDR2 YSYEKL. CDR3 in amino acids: CASSQGTVSYEQYF. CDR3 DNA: TGCGCCAGCAGCCAAGGGACGGTCTCCTACGAGCAGTACTTC.

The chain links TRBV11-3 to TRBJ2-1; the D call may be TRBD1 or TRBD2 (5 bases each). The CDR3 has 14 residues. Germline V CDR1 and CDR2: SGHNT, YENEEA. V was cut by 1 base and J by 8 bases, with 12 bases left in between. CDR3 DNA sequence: TGTGCCAGCAGCTTAGGGGACCCATGGCATGAGCAGTTCTTC. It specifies CASSLGDPWHEQFF. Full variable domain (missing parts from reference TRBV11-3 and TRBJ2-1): EAGVVQSPRYKIIEKKQPVAFWCNPISGHNTLYWYLQNLGQGPELLIRYENEEAVDDSQLPKDRFSAERLKGVDSTLKIQPAELGDSAVYLCASSLGDPWHEQFFGPGTRLTVL.

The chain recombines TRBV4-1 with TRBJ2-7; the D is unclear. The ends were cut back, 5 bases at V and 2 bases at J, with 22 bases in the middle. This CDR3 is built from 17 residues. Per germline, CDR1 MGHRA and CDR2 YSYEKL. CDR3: CASSKSPWYNRTYEQYF. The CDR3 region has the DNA TGCGCCAGCAGCAAGTCCCCTTGGTACAACAGAACCTACGAGCAGTACTTC.

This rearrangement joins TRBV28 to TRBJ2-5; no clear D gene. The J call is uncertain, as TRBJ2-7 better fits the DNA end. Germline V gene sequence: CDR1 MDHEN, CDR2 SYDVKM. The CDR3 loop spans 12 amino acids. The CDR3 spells CASSFPLYEQYF. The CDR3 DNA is TGTGCCAGCAGTTTCCCCCTCTACGAGCAGTACTTC.

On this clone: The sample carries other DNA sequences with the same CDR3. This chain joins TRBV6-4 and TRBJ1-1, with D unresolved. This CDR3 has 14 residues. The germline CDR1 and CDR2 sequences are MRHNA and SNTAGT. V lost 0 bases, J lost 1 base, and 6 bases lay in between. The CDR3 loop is CASSDSARNTEAFF. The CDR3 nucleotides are TGTGCCAGCAGTGACTCAGCCAGGAACACTGAAGCTTTCTTT.

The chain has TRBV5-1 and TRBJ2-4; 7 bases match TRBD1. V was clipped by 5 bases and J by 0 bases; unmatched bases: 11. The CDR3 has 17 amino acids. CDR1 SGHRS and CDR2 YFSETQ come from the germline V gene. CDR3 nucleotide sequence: TGCGCCAGCAGATCCGGGACAGCCGCTCTAGCCAAAAACATTCAGTACTTC. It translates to CASRSGTAALAKNIQYF.

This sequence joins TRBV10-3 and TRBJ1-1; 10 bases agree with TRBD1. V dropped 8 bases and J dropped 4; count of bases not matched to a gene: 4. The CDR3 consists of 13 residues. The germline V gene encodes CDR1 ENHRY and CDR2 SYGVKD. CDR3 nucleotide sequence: TGTGCCATCTTGCGGACAGGGGGCACTGAAGCTTTCTTT. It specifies CAILRTGGTEAFF.

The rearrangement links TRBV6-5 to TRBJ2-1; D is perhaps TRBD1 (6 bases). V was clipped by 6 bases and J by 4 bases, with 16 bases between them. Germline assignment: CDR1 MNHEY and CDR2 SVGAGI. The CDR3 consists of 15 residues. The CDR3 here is CASRPRRQAYNEQFF. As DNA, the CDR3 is TGTGCCAGCAGGCCCAGAAGACAGGCATACAATGAGCAGTTCTTC.

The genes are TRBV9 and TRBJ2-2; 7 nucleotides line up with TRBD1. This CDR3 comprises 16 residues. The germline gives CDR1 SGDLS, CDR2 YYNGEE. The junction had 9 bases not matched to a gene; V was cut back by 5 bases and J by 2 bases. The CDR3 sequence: CASSRTGTENTGELFF. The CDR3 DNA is TGTGCCAGCAGTCGCACCGGGACAGAAAACACCGGGGAGCTGTTTTTT.

DNA for the CDR3: TGCGCCAGCAGCTTGACGGGACTGGAGACCCAGTACTTC. This codes for CASSLTGLETQYF. The chain couples TRBV5-1 to TRBJ2-5; D possibly corresponds to TRBD2 (6 bases). The germline gives CDR1 SGHRS, CDR2 YFSETQ. Trimming cost V 1 base and J 5 bases, with 9 bases left between them. This CDR3 has 13 amino acids.

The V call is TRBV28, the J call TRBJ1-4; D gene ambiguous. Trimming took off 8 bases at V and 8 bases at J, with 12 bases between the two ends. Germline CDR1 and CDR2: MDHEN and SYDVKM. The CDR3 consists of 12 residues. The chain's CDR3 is CASRHNVEKLFF. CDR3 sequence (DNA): TGTGCCAGCCGACACAACGTGGAAAAACTGTTTTTT.

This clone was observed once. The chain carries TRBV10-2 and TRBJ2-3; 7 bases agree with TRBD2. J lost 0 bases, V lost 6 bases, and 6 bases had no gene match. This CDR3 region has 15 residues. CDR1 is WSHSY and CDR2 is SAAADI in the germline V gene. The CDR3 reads CASSPSGTSTDTQYF. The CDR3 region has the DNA TGCGCCAGCAGCCCTAGCGGTACTAGCACAGATACGCAGTATTTT.

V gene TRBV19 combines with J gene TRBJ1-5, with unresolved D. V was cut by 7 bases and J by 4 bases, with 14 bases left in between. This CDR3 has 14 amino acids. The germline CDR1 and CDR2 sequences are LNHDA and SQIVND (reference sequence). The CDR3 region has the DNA TGTGCCAGTACCGGGTCGTCGCGTAATCAGCCCCAGCATTTT. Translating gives CASTGSSRNQPQHF.

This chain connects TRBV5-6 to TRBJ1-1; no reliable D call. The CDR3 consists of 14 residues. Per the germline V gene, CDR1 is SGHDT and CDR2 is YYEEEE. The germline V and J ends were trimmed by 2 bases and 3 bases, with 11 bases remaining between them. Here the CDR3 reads CASSFGLQHTEAFF. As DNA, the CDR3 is TGTGCCAGCAGCTTCGGGTTGCAGCACACTGAAGCTTTCTTT. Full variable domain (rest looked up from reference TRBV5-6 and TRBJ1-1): DAGVTQSPTHLIKTRGQQVTLRCSPKSGHDTVSWYQQALGQGPQFIFQYYEEEERQRGNFPDRFSGHQFPNYSSELNVNALLLGDSALYLCASSFGLQHTEAFFGQGTRLTVV.

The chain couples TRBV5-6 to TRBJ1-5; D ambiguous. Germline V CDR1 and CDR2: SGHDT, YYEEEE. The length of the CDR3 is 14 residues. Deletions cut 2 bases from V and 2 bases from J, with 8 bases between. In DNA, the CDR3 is TGTGCCAGCAGCTTTCGGCCGGGCAATCAGCCCCAGCATTTT. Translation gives CASSFRPGNQPQHF.

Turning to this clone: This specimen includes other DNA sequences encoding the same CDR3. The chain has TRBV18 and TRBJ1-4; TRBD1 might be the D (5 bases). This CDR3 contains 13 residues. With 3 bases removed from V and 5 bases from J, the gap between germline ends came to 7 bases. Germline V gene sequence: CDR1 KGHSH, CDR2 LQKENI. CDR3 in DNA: TGTGCCAGCTCACCCGGGGGGAATGAAAAACTGTTTTTT. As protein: CASSPGGNEKLFF.

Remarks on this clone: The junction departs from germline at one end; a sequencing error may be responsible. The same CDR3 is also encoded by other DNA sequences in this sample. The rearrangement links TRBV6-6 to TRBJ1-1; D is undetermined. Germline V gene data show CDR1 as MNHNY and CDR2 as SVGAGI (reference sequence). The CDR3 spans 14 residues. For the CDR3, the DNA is TGTGCCAGTAGTTATGAGCACATGAACACTGAAGCTTTCTTT. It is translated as CASSYEHMNTEAFF.

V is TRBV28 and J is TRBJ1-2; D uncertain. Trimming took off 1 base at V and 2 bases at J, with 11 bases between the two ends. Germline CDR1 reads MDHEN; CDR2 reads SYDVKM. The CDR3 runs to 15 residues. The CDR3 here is CASSLFPQLNYGYTF. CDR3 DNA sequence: TGTGCCAGCAGTTTATTCCCACAGCTCAACTATGGCTACACCTTC.

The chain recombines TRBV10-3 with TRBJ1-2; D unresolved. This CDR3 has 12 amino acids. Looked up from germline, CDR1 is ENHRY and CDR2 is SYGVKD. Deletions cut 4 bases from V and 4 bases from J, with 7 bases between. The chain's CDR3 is CAISALGYGYTF. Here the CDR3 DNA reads TGTGCCATCAGTGCCCTGGGCTATGGCTACACCTTC.

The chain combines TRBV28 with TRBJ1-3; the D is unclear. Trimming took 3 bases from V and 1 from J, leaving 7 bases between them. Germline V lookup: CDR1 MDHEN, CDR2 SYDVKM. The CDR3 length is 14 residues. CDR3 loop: CASSFRKSGNTIYF. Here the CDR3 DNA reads TGTGCCAGCAGTTTCAGGAAATCTGGAAACACCATATATTTT.

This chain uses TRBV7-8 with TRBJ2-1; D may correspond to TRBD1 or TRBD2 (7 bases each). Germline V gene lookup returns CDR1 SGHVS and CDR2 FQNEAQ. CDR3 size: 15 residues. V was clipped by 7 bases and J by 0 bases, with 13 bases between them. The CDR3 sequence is CASTQGGGSYNEQFF. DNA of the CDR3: TGTGCCAGCACCCAGGGGGGGGGCTCCTACAATGAGCAGTTCTTC.

The CDR3 DNA follows: TGTGCCAGCATCCGGACAGGGTTAAATGAGCAGTTCTTC. Protein sequence: CASIRTGLNEQFF. The chain joins TRBV28 to TRBJ2-1; 8 positions agree with TRBD1. Looked up from germline, CDR1 is MDHEN and CDR2 is SYDVKM. With 7 bases clipped from V and 7 bases from J, the junction kept 6 bases outside the gene matches. The CDR3 spans 13 residues.

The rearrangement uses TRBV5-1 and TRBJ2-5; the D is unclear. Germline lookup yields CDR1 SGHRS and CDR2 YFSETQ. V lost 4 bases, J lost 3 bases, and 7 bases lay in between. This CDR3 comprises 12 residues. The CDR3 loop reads CASSRSEETQYF. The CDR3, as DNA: TGCGCCAGCAGCAGGAGCGAAGAGACCCAGTACTTC. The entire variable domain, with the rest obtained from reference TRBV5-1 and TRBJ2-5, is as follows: KAGVTQTPRYLIKTRGQQVTLSCSPISGHRSVSWYQQTPGQGLQFLFEYFSETQRNKGNFPGRFSGRQFSNSRSEMNVSTLELGDSALYLCASSRSEETQYFGPGTRLLVL.